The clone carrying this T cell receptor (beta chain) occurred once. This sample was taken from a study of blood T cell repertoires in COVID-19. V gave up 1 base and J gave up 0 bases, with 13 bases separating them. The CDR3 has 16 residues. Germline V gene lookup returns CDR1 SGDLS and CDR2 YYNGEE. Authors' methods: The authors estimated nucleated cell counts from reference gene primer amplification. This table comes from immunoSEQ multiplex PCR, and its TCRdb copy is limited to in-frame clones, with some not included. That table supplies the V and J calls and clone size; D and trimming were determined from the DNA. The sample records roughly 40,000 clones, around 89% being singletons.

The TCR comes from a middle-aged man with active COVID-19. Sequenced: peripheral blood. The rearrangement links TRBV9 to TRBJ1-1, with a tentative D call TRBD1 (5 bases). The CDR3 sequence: CASSVNQGSVNTEAFF. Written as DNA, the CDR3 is TGTGCCAGCAGCGTAAACCAGGGTTCTGTGAACACTGAAGCTTTCTTT.